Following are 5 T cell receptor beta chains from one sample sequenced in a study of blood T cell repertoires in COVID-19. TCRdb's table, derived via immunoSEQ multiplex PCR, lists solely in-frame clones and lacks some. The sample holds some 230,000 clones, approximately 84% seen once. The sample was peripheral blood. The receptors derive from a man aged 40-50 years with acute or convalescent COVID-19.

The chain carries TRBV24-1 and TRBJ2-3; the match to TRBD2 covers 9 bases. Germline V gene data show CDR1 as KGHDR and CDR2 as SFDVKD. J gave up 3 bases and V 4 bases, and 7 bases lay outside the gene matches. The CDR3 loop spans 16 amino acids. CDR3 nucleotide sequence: TGTGCCACCAGTGAGGGGCGGGGGGGCCGTACAGATACGCAGTATTTT. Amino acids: CATSEGRGGRTDTQYF.

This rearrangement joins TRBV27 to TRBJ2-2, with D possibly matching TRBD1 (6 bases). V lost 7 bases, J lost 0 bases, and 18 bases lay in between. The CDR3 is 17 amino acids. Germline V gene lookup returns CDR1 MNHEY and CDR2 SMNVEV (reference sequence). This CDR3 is CASKASRGGTNTGELFF. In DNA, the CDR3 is TGTGCCAGCAAAGCTTCCAGGGGCGGCACGAACACCGGGGAGCTGTTTTTT.

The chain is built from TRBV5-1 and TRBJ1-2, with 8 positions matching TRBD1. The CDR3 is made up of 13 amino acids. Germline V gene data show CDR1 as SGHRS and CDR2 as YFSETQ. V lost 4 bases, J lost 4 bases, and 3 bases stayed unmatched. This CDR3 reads CASSVGTGYGYTF. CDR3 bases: TGCGCCAGCAGCGTAGGGACAGGCTATGGCTACACCTTC.

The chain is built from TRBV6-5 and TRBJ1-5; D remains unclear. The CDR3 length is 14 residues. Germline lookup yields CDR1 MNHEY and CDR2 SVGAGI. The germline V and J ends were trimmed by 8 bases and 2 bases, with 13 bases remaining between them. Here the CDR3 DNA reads TGTGCCAGCCAAGTAGGCCTAGGCAATCAGCCCCAGCATTTT. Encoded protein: CASQVGLGNQPQHF.

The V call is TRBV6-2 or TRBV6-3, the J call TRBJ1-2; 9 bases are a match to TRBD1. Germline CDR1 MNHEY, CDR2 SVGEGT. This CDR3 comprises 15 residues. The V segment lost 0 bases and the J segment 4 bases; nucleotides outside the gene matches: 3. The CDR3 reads CASSYSGTGTYGYTF. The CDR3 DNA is TGTGCCAGCAGTTACTCAGGGACAGGGACCTATGGCTACACCTTC.